This TCR beta chain was documented in a study of cytomegalovirus exposure and HLA in healthy donors. In the PCR, 60 Vbeta and 13 Jbeta primers were used. The assay was immunoSEQ multiplex PCR, and TCRdb's table has in-frame clones only and misses some. This table holds 150,000 to 200,000 clones, 70% to 90% found once. With V trimmed by 5 bases and J by 1 base, 9 bases remained unmatched. This CDR3 spans 18 amino acids. Per the germline V gene, CDR1 is LGHNA and CDR2 is YSLEER. This TCR was recovered from a young man in good health and CMV-seropositive. The V gene is TRBV4-3, the J gene TRBJ2-5; TRBD2 agrees at 14 bases. Source material: PBMCs. In nucleotides, the CDR3 is TGCGCCAGCAGCATGGGGACTAGCGGGAGAGGTAGCCAAGAGACCCAGTACTTC. Protein sequence: CASSMGTSGRGSQETQYF.